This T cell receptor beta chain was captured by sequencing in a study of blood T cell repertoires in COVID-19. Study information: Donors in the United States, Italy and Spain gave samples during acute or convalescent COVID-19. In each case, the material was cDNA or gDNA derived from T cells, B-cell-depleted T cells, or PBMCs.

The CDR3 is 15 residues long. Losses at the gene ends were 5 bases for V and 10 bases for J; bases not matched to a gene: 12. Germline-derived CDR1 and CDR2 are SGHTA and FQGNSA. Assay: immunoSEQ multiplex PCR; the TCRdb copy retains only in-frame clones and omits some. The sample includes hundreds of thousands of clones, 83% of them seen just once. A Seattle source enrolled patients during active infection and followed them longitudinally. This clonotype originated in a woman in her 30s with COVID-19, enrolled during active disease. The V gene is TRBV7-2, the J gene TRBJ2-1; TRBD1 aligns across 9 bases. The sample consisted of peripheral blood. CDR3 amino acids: CASSQHRGRVGEQFF. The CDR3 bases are TGTGCCAGCAGCCAACACAGGGGGCGCGTTGGCGAGCAGTTCTTC.